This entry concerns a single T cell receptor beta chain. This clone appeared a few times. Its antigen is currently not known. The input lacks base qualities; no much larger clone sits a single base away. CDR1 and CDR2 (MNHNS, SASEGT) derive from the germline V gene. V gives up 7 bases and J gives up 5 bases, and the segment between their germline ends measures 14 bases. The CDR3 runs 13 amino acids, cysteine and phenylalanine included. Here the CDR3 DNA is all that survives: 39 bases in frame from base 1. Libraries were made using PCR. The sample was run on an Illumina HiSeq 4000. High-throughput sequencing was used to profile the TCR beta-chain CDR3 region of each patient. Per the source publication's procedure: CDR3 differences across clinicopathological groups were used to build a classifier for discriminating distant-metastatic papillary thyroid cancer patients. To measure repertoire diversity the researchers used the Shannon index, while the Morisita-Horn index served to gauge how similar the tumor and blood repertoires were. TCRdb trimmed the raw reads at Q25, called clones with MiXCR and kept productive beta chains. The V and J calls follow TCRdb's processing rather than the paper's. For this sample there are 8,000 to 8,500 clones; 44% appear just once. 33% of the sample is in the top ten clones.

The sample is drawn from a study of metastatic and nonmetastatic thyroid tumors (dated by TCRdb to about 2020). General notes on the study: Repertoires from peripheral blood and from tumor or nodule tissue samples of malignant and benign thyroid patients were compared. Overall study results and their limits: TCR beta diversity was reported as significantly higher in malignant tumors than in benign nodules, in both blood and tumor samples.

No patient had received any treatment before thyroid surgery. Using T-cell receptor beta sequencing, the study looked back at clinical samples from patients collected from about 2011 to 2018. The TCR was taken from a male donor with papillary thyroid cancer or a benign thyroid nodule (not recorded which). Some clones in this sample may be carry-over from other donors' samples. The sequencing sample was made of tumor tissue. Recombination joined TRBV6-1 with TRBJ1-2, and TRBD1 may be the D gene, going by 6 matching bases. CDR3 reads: CASKAGVTYGYTF. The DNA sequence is TGTGCCAGCAAGGCAGGGGTCACGTATGGCTACACCTTC.